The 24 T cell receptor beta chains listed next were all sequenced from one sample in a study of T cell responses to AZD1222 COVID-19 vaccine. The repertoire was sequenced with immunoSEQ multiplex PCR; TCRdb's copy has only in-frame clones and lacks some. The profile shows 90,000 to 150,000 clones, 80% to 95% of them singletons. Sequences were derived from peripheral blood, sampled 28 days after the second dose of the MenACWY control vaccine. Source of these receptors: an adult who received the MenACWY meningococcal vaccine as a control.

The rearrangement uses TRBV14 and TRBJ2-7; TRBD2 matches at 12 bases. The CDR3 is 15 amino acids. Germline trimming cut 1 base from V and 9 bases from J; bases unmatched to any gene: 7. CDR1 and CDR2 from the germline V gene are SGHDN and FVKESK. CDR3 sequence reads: CASSQGGLAGLGQYF. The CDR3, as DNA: TGTGCCAGCAGCCAAGGCGGACTAGCGGGATTAGGGCAGTACTTC.

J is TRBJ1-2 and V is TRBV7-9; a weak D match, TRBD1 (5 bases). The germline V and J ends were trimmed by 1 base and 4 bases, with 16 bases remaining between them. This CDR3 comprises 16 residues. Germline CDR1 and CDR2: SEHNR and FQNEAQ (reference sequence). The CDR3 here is CASSLVLREGVYGYTF. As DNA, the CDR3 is TGTGCCAGCAGCTTAGTGCTCAGGGAAGGAGTCTATGGCTACACCTTC.

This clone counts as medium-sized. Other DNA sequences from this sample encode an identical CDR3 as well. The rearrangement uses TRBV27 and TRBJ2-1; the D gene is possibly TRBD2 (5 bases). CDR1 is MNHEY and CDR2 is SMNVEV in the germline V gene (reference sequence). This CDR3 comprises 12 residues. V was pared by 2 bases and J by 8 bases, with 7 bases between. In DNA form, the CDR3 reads TGTGCCAGCAGTTTACTCGGGGATGAGCAGTTCTTC. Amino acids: CASSLLGDEQFF.

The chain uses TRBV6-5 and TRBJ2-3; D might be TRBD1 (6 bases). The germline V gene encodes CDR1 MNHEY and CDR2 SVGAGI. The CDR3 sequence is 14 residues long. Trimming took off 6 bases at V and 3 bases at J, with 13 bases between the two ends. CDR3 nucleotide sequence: TGTGCCAGCAGCCCCAGGGGAGTTACAGATACGCAGTATTTT. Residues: CASSPRGVTDTQYF.

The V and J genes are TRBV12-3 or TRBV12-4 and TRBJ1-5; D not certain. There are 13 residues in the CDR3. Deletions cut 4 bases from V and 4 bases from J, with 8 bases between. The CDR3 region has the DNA TGTGCCAGCAGTTCTAATAGGAATCAGCCCCAGCATTTT. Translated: CASSSNRNQPQHF.

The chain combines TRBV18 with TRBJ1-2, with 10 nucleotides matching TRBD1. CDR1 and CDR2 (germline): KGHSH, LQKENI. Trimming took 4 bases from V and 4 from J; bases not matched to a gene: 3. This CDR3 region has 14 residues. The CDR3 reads CASSRTGGSYGYTF. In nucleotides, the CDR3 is TGTGCCAGCTCACGGACAGGGGGAAGCTATGGCTACACCTTC.

The CDR3 DNA is TGTGCCAGCTCACGTACGGGACAGGGATCAGCCAAAAACATTCAGTACTTC. This codes for CASSRTGQGSAKNIQYF. The chain is built from TRBV18 and TRBJ2-4; 9 positions match TRBD1. CDR3 length: 17 amino acids. J gave up 0 bases and V 4 bases, and 7 bases lay outside the gene matches. The germline V gene has CDR1 KGHSH and CDR2 LQKENI.

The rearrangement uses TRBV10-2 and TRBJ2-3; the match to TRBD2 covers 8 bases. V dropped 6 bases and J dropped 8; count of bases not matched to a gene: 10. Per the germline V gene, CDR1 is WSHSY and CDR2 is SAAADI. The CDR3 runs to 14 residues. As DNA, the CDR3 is TGCGCCAGCAGGGGAGCGGGGGACCTTAGTACGCAGTATTTT. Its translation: CASRGAGDLSTQYF.

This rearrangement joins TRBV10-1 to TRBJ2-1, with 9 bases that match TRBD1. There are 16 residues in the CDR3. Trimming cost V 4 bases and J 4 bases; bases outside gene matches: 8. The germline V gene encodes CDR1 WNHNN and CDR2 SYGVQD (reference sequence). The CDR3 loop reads CASSGLGQGIYNEQFF. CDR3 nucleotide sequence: TGCGCCAGCAGTGGGCTGGGACAGGGAATTTACAATGAGCAGTTCTTC.

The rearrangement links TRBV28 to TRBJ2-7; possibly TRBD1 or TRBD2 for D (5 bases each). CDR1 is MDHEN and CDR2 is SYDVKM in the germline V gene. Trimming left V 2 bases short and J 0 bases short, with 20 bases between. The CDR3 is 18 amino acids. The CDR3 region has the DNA TGTGCCAGCAGTTTAGGGCGAATATGGGACCGCCACTCCTACGAGCAGTACGTC. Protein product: CASSLGRIWDRHSYEQYV.

CDR3 DNA sequence: TGCGCCAGCAGCCCGGACAGAACTGTTAACTATGGCTACACCTTC. Protein: CASSPDRTVNYGYTF. J is TRBJ1-2 and V is TRBV4-1, with D tentatively TRBD1 (6 bases). CDR3 length: 15 amino acids. Germline loops: CDR1 MGHRA, CDR2 YSYEKL. V shed 4 bases and J shed 1 base, with 13 bases lying between them.

CDR3 in amino acids: CSAPATDTQYF. For the CDR3, the DNA is TGCAGTGCCCCAGCCACAGATACGCAGTATTTT. The gene calls are TRBV20-1 and TRBJ2-3; D is undetermined. The germline CDR1 and CDR2 sequences are DFQATT and SNEGSKA (reference sequence). The CDR3 length is 11 residues. The V end was cut by 6 bases, the J end by 2 bases, with 6 bases between.

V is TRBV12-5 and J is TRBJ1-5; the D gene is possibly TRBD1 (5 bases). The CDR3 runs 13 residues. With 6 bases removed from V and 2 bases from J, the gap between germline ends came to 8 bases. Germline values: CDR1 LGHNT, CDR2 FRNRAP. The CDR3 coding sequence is TGTGCTAGTGGACGGGGGGGCAATCAGCCCCAGCATTTT. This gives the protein CASGRGGNQPQHF.

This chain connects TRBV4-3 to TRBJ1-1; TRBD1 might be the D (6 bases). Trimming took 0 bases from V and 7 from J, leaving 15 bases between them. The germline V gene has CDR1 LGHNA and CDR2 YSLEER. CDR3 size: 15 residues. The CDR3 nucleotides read TGCGCCAGCAGCCAAGATCGGGGGGCGGTCAGTGAAGCTTTCTTT. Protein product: CASSQDRGAVSEAFF.

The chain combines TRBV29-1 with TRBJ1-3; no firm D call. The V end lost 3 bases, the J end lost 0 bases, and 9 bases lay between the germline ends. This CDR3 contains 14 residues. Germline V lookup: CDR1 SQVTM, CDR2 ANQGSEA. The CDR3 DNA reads TGCAGCGTTGATGGAACCTACTCTGGAAACACCATATATTTT. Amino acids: CSVDGTYSGNTIYF.

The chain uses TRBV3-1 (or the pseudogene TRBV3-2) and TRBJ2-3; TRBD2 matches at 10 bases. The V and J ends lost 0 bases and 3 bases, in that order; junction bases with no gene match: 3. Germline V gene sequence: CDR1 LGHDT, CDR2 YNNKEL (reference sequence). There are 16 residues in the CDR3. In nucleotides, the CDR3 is TGTGCCAGCAGCCAAGATCCAGCGGGGGGGACAGATACGCAGTATTTT. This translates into CASSQDPAGGTDTQYF.

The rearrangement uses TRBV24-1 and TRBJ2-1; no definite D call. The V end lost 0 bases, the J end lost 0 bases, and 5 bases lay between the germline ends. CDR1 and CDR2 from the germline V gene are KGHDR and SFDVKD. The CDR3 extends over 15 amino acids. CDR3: CATSDLSSSYNEQFF. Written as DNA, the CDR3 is TGTGCCACCAGTGATTTGTCGAGCTCCTACAATGAGCAGTTCTTC.

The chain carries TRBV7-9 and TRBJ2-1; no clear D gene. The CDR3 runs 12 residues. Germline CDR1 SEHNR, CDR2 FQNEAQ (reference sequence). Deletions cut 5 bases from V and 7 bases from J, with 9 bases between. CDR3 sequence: CASSIEMNEQFF. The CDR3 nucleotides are TGTGCCAGCAGCATCGAAATGAATGAGCAGTTCTTC.

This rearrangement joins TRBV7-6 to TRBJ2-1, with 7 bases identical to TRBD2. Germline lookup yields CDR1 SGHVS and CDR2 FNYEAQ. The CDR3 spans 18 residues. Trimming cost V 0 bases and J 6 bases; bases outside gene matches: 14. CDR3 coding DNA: TGTGCCAGCAGCTTAGCGCAACTAGCGCTACGAACGGTCAATGAGCAGTTCTTC. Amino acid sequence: CASSLAQLALRTVNEQFF. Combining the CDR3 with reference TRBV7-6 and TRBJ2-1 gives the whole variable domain GAGVSQSPRYKVTKRGQDVALRCDPISGHVSLYWYRQALGQGPEFLTYFNYEAQQDKSGLPNDRFSAERPEGSISTLTIQRTEQRDSAMYRCASSLAQLALRTVNEQFFGPGTRLTVL.

The CDR3: CASSFSGRVLEQYF. CDR3 bases: TGTGCCAGCAGCTTTAGCGGGAGAGTGCTCGAGCAGTACTTC. The chain employs TRBV7-2 and TRBJ2-7, with 9 bases aligning to TRBD2. Trimming at V came to 3 bases and at J to 6 bases, leaving 6 bases not matched to a gene. Germline lookup yields CDR1 SGHTA and CDR2 FQGNSA. CDR3 size: 14 residues.

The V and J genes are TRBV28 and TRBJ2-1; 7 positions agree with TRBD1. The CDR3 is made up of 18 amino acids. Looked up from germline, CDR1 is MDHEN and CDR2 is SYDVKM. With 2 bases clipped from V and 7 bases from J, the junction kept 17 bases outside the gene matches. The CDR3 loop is CASSLGTIRGKSWNEQFF. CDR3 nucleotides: TGTGCCAGCAGTTTAGGGACCATCAGGGGGAAGTCTTGGAATGAGCAGTTCTTC.

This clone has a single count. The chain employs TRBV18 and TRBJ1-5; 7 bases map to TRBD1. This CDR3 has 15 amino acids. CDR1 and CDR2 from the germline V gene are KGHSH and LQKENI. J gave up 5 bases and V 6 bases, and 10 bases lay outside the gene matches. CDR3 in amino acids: CASSATGKKDQPQHF. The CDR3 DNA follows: TGTGCCAGCTCGGCGACAGGGAAGAAGGATCAGCCCCAGCATTTT.

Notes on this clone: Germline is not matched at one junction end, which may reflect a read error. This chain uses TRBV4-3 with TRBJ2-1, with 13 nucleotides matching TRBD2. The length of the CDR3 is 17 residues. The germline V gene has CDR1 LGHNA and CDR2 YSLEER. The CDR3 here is CASSQEAPRLAGGRSVF. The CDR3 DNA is TGCGCCAGCAGCCAAGAGGCCCCAAGACTAGCGGGGGGTCGAAGTGTCTTC.

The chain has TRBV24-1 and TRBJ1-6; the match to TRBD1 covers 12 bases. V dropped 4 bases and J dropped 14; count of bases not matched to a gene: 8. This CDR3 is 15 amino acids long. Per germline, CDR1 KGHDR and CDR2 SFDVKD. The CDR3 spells CATSDRSGQGAALHF. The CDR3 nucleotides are TGTGCCACCAGTGACCGATCGGGACAGGGGGCCGCCCTCCACTTT.